This passage covers 17 T cell receptor beta chains from one sample sequenced in a study of identifying expanded T cells in peripheral blood (dated by TCRdb to about 2019). Library creation used the immunoSEQ multiplex PCR assay. As stored in TCRdb, this immuneACCESS dataset retains in-frame rearrangements with V and J assigned. A fraction of the clones does not appear; measured against another copy, unresolved V genes explain less than half of the discrepancy, and the remainder lacks a known reason. The sample data list some 78,000 clones, and 88% of these were observed just once. Jointly, the top ten make up roughly 19% of the sample. Sequencing used blood. The receptors were sampled from a person aged 18 to 75 in good health.

The DNA of the CDR3 is TGTGCCATCAGCTCAACTAGCGAAGAGACCCAGTACTTC. Its protein is CAISSTSEETQYF. The V call is TRBV10-3, the J call TRBJ2-5; 7 nucleotides line up with TRBD2. The germline CDR1 and CDR2 sequences are ENHRY and SYGVKD. With 6 bases clipped from V and 3 bases from J, the junction kept 4 bases outside the gene matches. The CDR3 contains 13 residues.

This chain joins TRBV5-1 and TRBJ2-2, with D maybe TRBD1 (5 bases). The CDR3 covers 13 residues. CDR1 SGHRS and CDR2 YFSETQ come from the germline V gene. Trimming removed 6 bases from V and 4 bases from J, with 10 bases in between. The CDR3 bases are TGCGCCAGCACGCTTACAGGCACCGGGGAGCTGTTTTTT. It yields the protein CASTLTGTGELFF. The full variable domain, in which reference TRBV5-1 and TRBJ2-2 provide the parts outside the CDR3, is KAGVTQTPRYLIKTRGQQVTLSCSPISGHRSVSWYQQTPGQGLQFLFEYFSETQRNKGNFPGRFSGRQFSNSRSEMNVSTLELGDSALYLCASTLTGTGELFFGEGSRLTVL.

The gene calls are TRBV5-1 and TRBJ1-1; 9 bases line up with TRBD1. The CDR3 covers 14 residues. With V trimmed by 6 bases and J by 3 bases, 6 bases remained unmatched. Germline V gives CDR1 SGHRS, CDR2 YFSETQ. Here the CDR3 reads CASTEQGADTEAFF. CDR3 bases: TGCGCCAGCACCGAACAGGGGGCGGACACTGAAGCTTTCTTT.

This chain connects TRBV7-2 to TRBJ2-2; unclear D gene. Germline CDR1 and CDR2: SGHTA and FQGNSA. This CDR3 is 14 amino acids long. Trimming removed 1 base from V and 0 bases from J, with 3 bases in between. This CDR3 is CASSLVTNTGELFF. In DNA, the CDR3 is TGTGCCAGCAGCTTAGTCACGAACACCGGGGAGCTGTTTTTT.

This clone was seen only a few times. The DNA for the CDR3 is TGTGCCAGCTCACCAGAGGCCAGTTCCAAAAACATTCAGTACTTC. Protein sequence: CASSPEASSKNIQYF. The rearrangement uses TRBV18 and TRBJ2-4; D is unclear. CDR1 and CDR2 from the germline V gene are KGHSH and LQKENI. The ends were cut back, 2 bases at V and 2 bases at J, with 10 bases in the middle. The CDR3 loop spans 15 amino acids.

The V gene is TRBV5-1, the J gene TRBJ2-5; possible D gene TRBD1, 6 bases. CDR1 SGHRS and CDR2 YFSETQ come from the germline V gene. V lost 4 bases and J lost 3, with 16 bases in between. CDR3 length: 15 residues. Written as DNA, the CDR3 is TGCGCCAGCAGCCCGCACCCGGACAGTAAAGAGACCCAGTACTTC. It yields the protein CASSPHPDSKETQYF.

This clone was picked up one time. This chain links TRBV30 with TRBJ2-5, with unresolved D. Germline V gene sequence: CDR1 GTSNPN, CDR2 SVGIG (reference sequence). The CDR3 consists of 12 residues. Trimming pared 4 bases from V and 5 bases from J, leaving 11 bases between. The chain's CDR3 is CAWNTQGETQYF. CDR3 bases: TGTGCCTGGAATACCCAAGGGGAGACCCAGTACTTC.

The chain employs TRBV4-2 and TRBJ1-1; D is ambiguous. In germline, CDR1 is LGHNA, CDR2 YNFKEQ. The CDR3 loop spans 14 amino acids. V dropped 0 bases and J dropped 1 base, with 6 bases sitting between them. The CDR3 sequence is CASSQDRENTEAFF. The CDR3 region has the DNA TGTGCCAGCAGCCAAGACCGGGAGAACACTGAAGCTTTCTTT.

This clone was detected a few times. The V gene is TRBV4-2, the J gene TRBJ2-2; 11 nucleotides line up with TRBD2. The CDR3 contains 16 residues. V lost 0 bases to trimming and J lost 6 bases; unmatched junction nucleotides: 3. Germline V CDR1 and CDR2: LGHNA, YNFKEQ. CDR3 sequence: CASSQELAGGAGELFF. The CDR3 coding sequence is TGTGCCAGCAGCCAAGAGCTAGCGGGGGGCGCCGGGGAGCTGTTTTTT.

The rearrangement links TRBV6-5 to TRBJ1-6; 11 bases line up with TRBD1. CDR1 is MNHEY and CDR2 is SVGAGI in the germline V gene. The CDR3 is 14 amino acids. After removal of 5 bases from V and 7 bases from J, the junction contained 1 base not matched to a gene. CDR3 region: CASSRDRGNSPLHF. Here the CDR3 DNA reads TGTGCCAGCAGTCGGGACAGGGGGAATTCACCCCTCCACTTT.

In regard to this clone: This specimen includes other DNA sequences encoding the same CDR3. V is TRBV18 and J is TRBJ2-6; D gene unclear. This CDR3 region has 13 residues. V lost 3 bases and J lost 4, with 4 bases in between. Germline values: CDR1 KGHSH, CDR2 LQKENI. CDR3 loop: CASSPPGANVLTF. CDR3 bases: TGTGCCAGCTCACCCCCCGGGGCCAACGTCCTGACTTTC.

This clone was counted many times. The V and J genes are TRBV27 and TRBJ1-6; the match to TRBD1 covers 7 bases. The length of the CDR3 is 16 residues. Germline lookup yields CDR1 MNHEY and CDR2 SMNVEV (reference sequence). J was trimmed by 9 bases and V by 4 bases; bases with no gene match: 12. The CDR3 DNA reads as TGTGCCAGCAGTTCCCGGGACAGCCTCTTTGGTTCACCCCTCCACTTT. It yields the protein CASSSRDSLFGSPLHF.

The CDR3 DNA is TGTGCCAGCAGGCGGGGTGGATCAGCTTCTGGGGCCAACGTCCTGACTTTC. Translated, it gives CASRRGGSASGANVLTF. The rearrangement joins TRBV28 to TRBJ2-6, with D tentatively TRBD2 (6 bases). With 6 bases removed from V and 1 base from J, the gap between germline ends came to 16 bases. CDR1 is MDHEN, CDR2 SYDVKM, per germline. CDR3 length: 17 residues.

The CDR3 protein is CASNEYAGQPQHF. The CDR3 coding sequence is TGTGCCAGCAACGAATATGCTGGACAGCCCCAGCATTTT. The rearrangement uses TRBV2 and TRBJ1-5, with D hard to call. Germline lookup yields CDR1 SNHLY and CDR2 FYNNEI. The CDR3 covers 13 residues. Trimming pared 7 bases from V and 7 bases from J, leaving 14 bases between. Filled out from reference TRBV2 and TRBJ1-5, the complete variable domain reads EPEVTQTPSHQVTQMGQEVILRCVPISNHLYFYWYRQILGQKVEFLVSFYNNEISEKSEIFDDQFSVERPDGSNFTLKIRSTKLEDSAMYFCASNEYAGQPQHFGDGTRLSIL.

The chain links TRBV7-2 to TRBJ2-7, with D tentatively TRBD1 (5 bases). This CDR3 spans 14 amino acids. Trimming removed 2 bases from V and 3 bases from J, with 11 bases in between. The germline V gene encodes CDR1 SGHTA and CDR2 FQGNSA. CDR3 nucleotides: TGTGCCAGCAGCTTATGGGGCCCCGGCTACGAGCAGTACTTC. Translation gives CASSLWGPGYEQYF.

In this sample, this clone turned up once. This CDR3 is CASSPGPKETQYF. The CDR3 DNA follows: TGCGCCAGCAGCCCGGGACCGAAAGAGACCCAGTACTTC. This chain links TRBV4-3 with TRBJ2-5; perhaps D is TRBD1 or TRBD2 (5 bases each). The CDR3 has 13 amino acids. Germline V gene data show CDR1 as LGHNA and CDR2 as YSLEER. Trimming shortened V by 4 bases and J by 3 bases, and 9 bases separated the two germline ends.

The V call is TRBV4-1, the J call TRBJ2-1; possibly TRBD1 for D (6 bases). Trimming took off 1 base at V and 2 bases at J, with 12 bases between the two ends. The CDR3 is 16 amino acids. Germline V CDR1 and CDR2: MGHRA, YSYEKL. The CDR3 nucleotides read TGCGCCAGCAGCCAAGTGGAACAGGGCCCCTACAATGAGCAGTTCTTC. Its translation is CASSQVEQGPYNEQFF.